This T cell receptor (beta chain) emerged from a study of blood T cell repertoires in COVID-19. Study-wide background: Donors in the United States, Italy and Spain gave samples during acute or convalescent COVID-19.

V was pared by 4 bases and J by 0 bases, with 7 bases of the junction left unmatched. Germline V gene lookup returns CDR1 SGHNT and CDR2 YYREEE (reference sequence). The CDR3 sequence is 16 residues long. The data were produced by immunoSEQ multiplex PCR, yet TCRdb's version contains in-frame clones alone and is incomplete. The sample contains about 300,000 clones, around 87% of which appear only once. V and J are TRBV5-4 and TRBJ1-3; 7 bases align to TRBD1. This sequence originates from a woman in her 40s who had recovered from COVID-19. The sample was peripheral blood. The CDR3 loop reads CASSPGTVNSGNTIYF. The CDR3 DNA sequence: TGTGCCAGCAGCCCCGGGACAGTCAACTCTGGAAACACCATATATTTT.